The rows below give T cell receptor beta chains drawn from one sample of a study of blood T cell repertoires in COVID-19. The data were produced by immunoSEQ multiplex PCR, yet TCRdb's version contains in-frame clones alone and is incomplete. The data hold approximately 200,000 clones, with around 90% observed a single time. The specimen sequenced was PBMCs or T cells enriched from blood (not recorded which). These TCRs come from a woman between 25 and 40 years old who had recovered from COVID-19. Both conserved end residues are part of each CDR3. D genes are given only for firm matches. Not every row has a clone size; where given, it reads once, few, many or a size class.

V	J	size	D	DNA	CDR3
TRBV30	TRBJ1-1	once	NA	TGTGCCTGGAGCTCCCCCTACAGCCCTTTCTTT	CAWSSPYSPFF
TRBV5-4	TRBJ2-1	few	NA	TGTGCCAGCAGCTTGCCCTACTCCTACAATGAGCAGTTCTTC	CASSLPYSYNEQFF
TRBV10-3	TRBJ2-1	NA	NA	TGTGCCATCAGTAAGTCAGGGGCGCCCCTATACAATGAGCAGTTCTTC	CAISKSGAPLYNEQFF
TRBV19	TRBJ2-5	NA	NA	TGTGCCAGTAGTATTAGCCCAGCGGGAGAGACCCAGTACTTC	CASSISPAGETQYF
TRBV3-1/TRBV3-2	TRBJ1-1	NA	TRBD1	TGTGCCAGCAGCCTAAGGTTACGACAGGGGATTCCCAAGGGGAAGAACACTGAAGCTTTCTTT	CASSLRLRQGIPKGKNTEAFF
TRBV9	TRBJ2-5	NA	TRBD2	TGTGCCAGCAGCCCGGGACTAGCGGGGGGGCCAGAGACCCAGTACTTC	CASSPGLAGGPETQYF
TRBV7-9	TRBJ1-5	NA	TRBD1	TGTGCCAGCAGCTTAGCAGGGGGCCCTAATAGCAATCAGCCCCAGCATTTT	CASSLAGGPNSNQPQHF
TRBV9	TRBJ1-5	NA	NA	TGTGCCAGCAGCGCCAGCGGACGGATCAATCAGCCCCAGCATTTT	CASSASGRINQPQHF
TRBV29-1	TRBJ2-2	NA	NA	TGCAGCGCCGGGACACAGAACACCGGGGAGCTGTTTTTT	CSAGTQNTGELFF
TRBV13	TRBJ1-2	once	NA	TGTGCCAGCAGCAGTTCGACTGCACCAGACGGCTACACCTTC	CASSSSTAPDGYTF
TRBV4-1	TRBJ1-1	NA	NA	TGCGCCAGCAGCCCGATTCGAACAGGGTTTGCTGAAGCTTTCTTT	CASSPIRTGFAEAFF
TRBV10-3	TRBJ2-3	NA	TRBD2	TGTGCCATCAGTGGAGCCGGGACTAGCGTCACAGATACGCAGTATTTT	CAISGAGTSVTDTQYF
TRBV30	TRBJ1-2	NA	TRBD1	TGTGCCTGGGCGCCCGGGACAGGGGGCGGCTACACCTTC	CAWAPGTGGGYTF
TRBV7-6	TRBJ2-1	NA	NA	TGTGCCAGCAGCTTAGGATCGGCGGGGAACTACAATGAGCAGTTCTTC	CASSLGSAGNYNEQFF
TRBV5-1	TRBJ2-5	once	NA	TGCGCCAGCAGCTTGGGGGGCGGGGCAGGGGAGACCCAGTACTTC	CASSLGGGAGETQYF
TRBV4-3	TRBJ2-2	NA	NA	TGCGCCAGCAGCCAAGTCGGCAGGGTGACCGGGGAGCTGTTTTTT	CASSQVGRVTGELFF
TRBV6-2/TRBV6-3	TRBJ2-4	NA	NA	TGTGCCAGCAGTTACTCGACACACATTCAGTACTTC	CASSYSTHIQYF
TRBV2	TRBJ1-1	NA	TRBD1	TGTGCCAGCAGTGAAGCGGGGGGACAGTTAAACACTGAAGCTTTCTTT	CASSEAGGQLNTEAFF
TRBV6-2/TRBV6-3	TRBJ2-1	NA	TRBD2	TGTGCCAGCAGTTACTCGACTAGCGGGATTTACAATGAGCAGTTCTTC	CASSYSTSGIYNEQFF
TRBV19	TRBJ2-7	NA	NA	TGTGCCAGTAGTATGACTGGTTCCTACGAGCAGTACTTC	CASSMTGSYEQYF
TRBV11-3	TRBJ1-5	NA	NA	TGTGCCAGCAGCTTAAACCCAGGGAGCAATCAGCCCCAGCATTTT	CASSLNPGSNQPQHF
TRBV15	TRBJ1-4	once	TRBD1	TGTGCCACCAGCAGATACCAGGGGGCGAGGGAAAAACTGTTTTTT	CATSRYQGAREKLFF
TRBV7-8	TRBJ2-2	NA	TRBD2	TGTGCCAGCAGCTTAGGTAGCGGGGTAACAGGGGAGCTGTTTTTT	CASSLGSGVTGELFF
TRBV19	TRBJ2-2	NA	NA	TGTGCCAGTAAATCGGGGGCGAACACCGGGGAGCTGTTTTTT	CASKSGANTGELFF
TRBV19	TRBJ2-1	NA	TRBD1	TGTGCCAGTAACAGGGGGCGCGGGAATGAGCAGTTCTTC	CASNRGRGNEQFF
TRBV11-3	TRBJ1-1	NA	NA	TGTGCCAGCAGCACCCTGGGGGCCAACACTGAAGCTTTCTTT	CASSTLGANTEAFF
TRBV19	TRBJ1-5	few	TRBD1	TGTGCCAGTAGTCTCGACAGGGGGCGGGATCAGCCCCAGCATTTT	CASSLDRGRDQPQHF
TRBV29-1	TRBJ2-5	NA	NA	TGCAGCGTTGGGGGCCTCCAAGAGACCCAGTACTTC	CSVGGLQETQYF
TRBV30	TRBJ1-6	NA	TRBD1	TGTGCCTGGAGCCCCGGACAGGGGGCTTCACCCCTCCACTTT	CAWSPGQGASPLHF
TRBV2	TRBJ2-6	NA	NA	TGTGCCAGCAGTGCCCGAGTGAGGGCCGGGGCCAACGTCCTGACTTTC	CASSARVRAGANVLTF
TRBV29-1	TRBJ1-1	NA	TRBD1	TGCAGCGTTGACGGACAGGGAGCGACTGAAGCTTTCTTT	CSVDGQGATEAFF
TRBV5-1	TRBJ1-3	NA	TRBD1	TGCGCCAGCAGCTTGCCGGACAGGGTCTCTGGAAACACCATATATTTT	CASSLPDRVSGNTIYF
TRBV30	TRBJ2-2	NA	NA	TGTGCCTGGACATGGGGGGATGACGGGGAGCTGTTTTTT	CAWTWGDDGELFF
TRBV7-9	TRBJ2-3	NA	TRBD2	TGTGCCAGCAGCTGGACTAGCGGGGTGACAGATACGCAGTATTTT	CASSWTSGVTDTQYF
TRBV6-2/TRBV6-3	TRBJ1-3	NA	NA	TGTGCCAGCAGTTACCCAGGGACTGGAAACACCATATATTTT	CASSYPGTGNTIYF
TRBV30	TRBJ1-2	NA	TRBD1	TGTGCCTGGAGAACCCCAGGATACAGGGGTGGCTACACCTTC	CAWRTPGYRGGYTF
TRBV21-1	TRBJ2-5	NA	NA	TGTGCCAGCAGCCCCCGACAGGGGAAAAGGAAAGAGACCCAGTACTTC	CASSPRQGKRKETQYF
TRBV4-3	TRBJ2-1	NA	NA	TGCGCCAGCAGCCAAGGTTCAAGCGCTTACAATGAGCAGTTCTTC	CASSQGSSAYNEQFF
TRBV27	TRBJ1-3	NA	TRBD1	TGTGCCAGCAGTTTAAAACAGGGGCCGAAAAACACCATATATTTT	CASSLKQGPKNTIYF
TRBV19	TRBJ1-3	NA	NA	TGTGCCAGTACACCCGGGTGGCAGGGAAACTCTGGAAACACCATATATTTT	CASTPGWQGNSGNTIYF
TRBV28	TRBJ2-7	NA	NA	TGTGCCAGCAGTTTACAGCAGGGAGGATACGAGCAGTACTTC	CASSLQQGGYEQYF
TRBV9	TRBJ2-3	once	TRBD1	TGTGCCAGCAGCCCCATCTTACAGGGGGGCACAGATACGCAGTATTTT	CASSPILQGGTDTQYF
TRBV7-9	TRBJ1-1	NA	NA	TGTGCCAGCAGCCCCTCGGGGTTCGACACTGAAGCTTTCTTT	CASSPSGFDTEAFF
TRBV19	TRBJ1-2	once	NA	TGTGCCAGTAGCCCTCGGCGGGAGTGGAACTATGGCTACACCTTC	CASSPRREWNYGYTF
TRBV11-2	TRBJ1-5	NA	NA	TGTGCCAGCAGCCCAGGGGCCGACAATCAGCCCCAGCATTTT	CASSPGADNQPQHF
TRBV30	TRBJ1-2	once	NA	TGTGCCTGGGACTGGGGGCAAGCTAACTATGGCTACACCTTC	CAWDWGQANYGYTF
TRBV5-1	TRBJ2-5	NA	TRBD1	TGCGCCAGCAGCCGGCGACCTAATGGACAGGACCAAGAGACCCAGTACTTC	CASSRRPNGQDQETQYF
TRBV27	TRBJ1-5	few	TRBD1	TGTGCCAGCAGTGATAGGACAGGGGTCAATCAGCCCCAGCATTTT	CASSDRTGVNQPQHF
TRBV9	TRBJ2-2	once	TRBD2	TGTGCCAGCAGGGGACTAGCGGGAGCCGGGGAGCTGTTTTTT	CASRGLAGAGELFF
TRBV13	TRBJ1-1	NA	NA	TGTGCCAGCACTCGACGGGTGGGAGCGGACACTGAAGCTTTCTTT	CASTRRVGADTEAFF
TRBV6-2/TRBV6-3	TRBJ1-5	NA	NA	TGTGCCAGCAGTCCCCTAGCGGGTAGGGGCAATCAGCCCCAGCATTTT	CASSPLAGRGNQPQHF
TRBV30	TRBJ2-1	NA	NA	TGTGCCTGGAGTGTGGGGAGAACCTCCTCCTACAATGAGCAGTTCTTC	CAWSVGRTSSYNEQFF